These 3 T cell receptor beta chains share one sample of origin, sequenced in a study of shared clonotypes between healthy human individuals. The data were produced by immunoSEQ multiplex PCR, yet TCRdb's version contains in-frame clones alone and is incomplete. Counted here are 800,000 to 1,200,000 clones, 75% to 80% occurring once; the ten biggest clones make up about 0.52%. Material for sequencing was memory CD4+ T cells from PBMCs. Sample subset: CD45RA-negative fraction. These receptors all stem from a man between 18 and 35 years old in good health. Some clones in this sample may be carry-over from other donors' samples.

V and J are TRBV18 and TRBJ2-2, with D hard to call. CDR1 and CDR2 from the germline V gene are KGHSH and LQKENI. V was shortened by 0 bases and J by 1 base, with 6 bases between the two germline ends. The CDR3 extends over 15 amino acids. CDR3 loop: CASSPPERNTGELFF. CDR3 nucleotide sequence: TGTGCCAGCTCACCACCGGAGAGGAACACCGGGGAGCTGTTTTTT.

V gene TRBV25-1 combines with J gene TRBJ2-3, with TRBD1 as a possible D gene (6 bases). Per germline, CDR1 MGHDK and CDR2 SYGVNS. Trimming took 3 bases from V and 2 from J, leaving 9 bases between them. The CDR3 covers 14 residues. CDR3 in DNA: TGTGCCAGCAGTGAGGACAGACTCACAGATACGCAGTATTTT. Residues: CASSEDRLTDTQYF. The complete variable domain, with remaining parts taken from reference TRBV25-1 and TRBJ2-3, reads EADIYQTPRYLVIGTGKKITLECSQTMGHDKMYWYQQDPGMELHLIHYSYGVNSTEKGDLSSESTVSRIRTEHFPLTLESARPSHTSQYLCASSEDRLTDTQYFGPGTRLTVL.

The chain links TRBV5-4 to TRBJ2-1; tentative D call: TRBD2 (6 bases). There are 16 residues in the CDR3. V lost 4 bases, J lost 12 bases, and 26 bases lay in between. CDR1 and CDR2 (germline): SGHNT, YYREEE (reference sequence). The CDR3 sequence: CASSPGDFAGRFGQFF. In DNA form, the CDR3 reads TGTGCCAGCAGCCCCGGGGACTTCGCGGGGAGGTTTGGGCAGTTCTTC.